This T cell receptor (beta chain) is drawn from a study of shared clonotypes between healthy human individuals. Points from the study as a whole: Non-shared clonotypes were found to have lower generation probabilities than the clonotypes that were shared by all four of the sorted-subset donors. Rarefaction showed that sequencing of sorted subsets was incomplete (despite large depth). It was expected that sequencing depth would affect clonotype sharing among donors.

Trimming took off 5 bases at V and 5 bases at J, with 12 bases between the two ends. Germline loops: CDR1 SGHVS, CDR2 FNYEAQ. The CDR3 contains 13 residues. The protocol was immunoSEQ multiplex PCR, while the TCRdb copy is restricted to in-frame clones and leaves out a portion. The table has 330,000 or so clones, roughly 70% seen once. Every one of the donors was a Caucasian adult that lived in Nashville, Tennessee. In regard to this clone: Its antigen is still unknown.

This receptor was identified in a man in his thirties or forties in good health. The material sequenced was memory CD4+ T cells sorted from blood. Documented subset: CD45RA-negative fraction. The chain employs TRBV7-6 and TRBJ2-5; possibly TRBD2 for D (5 bases). In nucleotides, the CDR3 is TGTGCCAGCAGCCGTAACAAGCGGGAGACCCAGTACTTC. Its translation: CASSRNKRETQYF.